This T cell receptor beta chain was captured in a study of shared clonotypes between healthy human individuals. The study's findings and limits: Clonotype sharing across donors was expected to vary with sequencing depth. Larger estimated richness was generally seen in naive subsets than in memory subsets. Clonotypes shared by all four donors outscored non-shared clonotypes in generation probability.

Points on this clone: The target antigen is unknown.

The table came from immunoSEQ multiplex PCR; TCRdb's copy has only in-frame clones and leaves some out. The repertoire has 2 million to 3 million clones, 90% to 95% of them found once; the top ten carry more than 0.35%. Trimming cost V 4 bases and J 6 bases, with 6 bases left between them. CDR3 size: 12 residues. The germline V gene encodes CDR1 MDHEN and CDR2 SYDVKM. The rearrangement uses TRBV28 and TRBJ2-2; no reliable D call. Material: naive CD4+ T cells from PBMCs. Subset defined: CD45RA+ positively selected. The receptor comes from a man between 18 and 29 years old in good health. Some clones in this sample may be carry-over from other donors' samples. CDR3 in amino acids: CASSSPPGELFF. Written as DNA, the CDR3 is TGTGCCAGCAGTTCCCCCCCCGGGGAGCTGTTTTTT.